The 32 T cell receptor beta chains in this list originate from one sample, sequenced in a study of OX40 agonist ivuxolimab in advanced cancers. This table comes from immunoSEQ multiplex PCR, and its TCRdb copy is limited to in-frame clones, with some not included. The table has about 53,000 clones, 84% seen once. Sequenced material: CD4+ or CD8+ T cells sorted from blood, taken in a trial of the OX40 agonist ivuxolimab. The source of these receptors is an adult with an advanced solid tumor such as melanoma, head and neck, liver or kidney cancer.

The rearrangement joins TRBV7-8 to TRBJ1-2; tentative D call: TRBD1 (6 bases). Looked up from germline, CDR1 is SGHVS and CDR2 is FQNEAQ. V was cut by 5 bases and J by 4 bases, with 20 bases left in between. The CDR3 is 16 residues long. CDR3 nucleotides: TGTGCCAGCAGCCCCAGAAGTGGGGGCGCGGGCTATGGCTACACCTTC. Its translation is CASSPRSGGAGYGYTF.

The chain is built from TRBV7-6 and TRBJ2-1; 9 bases align to TRBD1. The V and J ends lost 1 base and 10 bases, in that order; junction bases with no gene match: 2. The CDR3 loop spans 13 amino acids. Germline V gene sequence: CDR1 SGHVS, CDR2 FNYEAQ. The CDR3 sequence is CASSLVGTGEQFF. The CDR3 DNA is TGTGCCAGCAGCTTAGTAGGGACAGGGGAGCAGTTCTTC.

V usage is TRBV27 and J usage is TRBJ2-2; unclear D gene. CDR1 is MNHEY, CDR2 SMNVEV, per germline (reference sequence). The CDR3 covers 15 residues. The V end was cut by 0 bases, the J end by 3 bases, with 8 bases between. CDR3 residues: CASSLSGLYTGELFF. The CDR3 DNA reads as TGTGCCAGCAGTTTATCAGGGTTATACACCGGGGAGCTGTTTTTT.

A few counts support this clone. The J gene is TRBJ2-7, the V gene TRBV7-6, with 9 positions matching TRBD1. This CDR3 is built from 18 residues. Germline V gene lookup returns CDR1 SGHVS and CDR2 FNYEAQ. The ends lost 4 bases at V and 7 bases at J; junction bases unmatched: 20. Here the CDR3 DNA reads TGTGCCAGCAGCTCCTTCCCCCTACCGGGACAGGGTTCGAGGGAGCAGTACTTC. Amino acid sequence: CASSSFPLPGQGSREQYF.

The chain employs TRBV20-1 and TRBJ2-2; perhaps D is TRBD1 or TRBD2 (5 bases each). V lost 5 bases and J lost 5, with 6 bases in between. The V gene's germline CDR1 is DFQATT and CDR2 SNEGSKA (reference sequence). The CDR3 totals 11 residues. The CDR3, as DNA: TGCAGTGCTGAGGGGACCGGGGAGCTGTTTTTT. Its translation is CSAEGTGELFF.

The V call is TRBV30, the J call TRBJ1-1; unclear D gene. CDR3 length: 14 residues. Per the germline V gene, CDR1 is GTSNPN and CDR2 is SVGIG (reference sequence). Trimming shortened V by 2 bases and J by 5 bases, and 15 bases separated the two germline ends. This CDR3 reads CAWSRDPRRTEAFF. CDR3 bases: TGTGCCTGGAGTAGGGATCCCCGGCGGACTGAAGCTTTCTTT.

V usage is TRBV4-1 and J usage is TRBJ1-3; no clear D. V was trimmed by 0 bases and J by 0 bases, leaving 15 bases between them. Germline V gene lookup returns CDR1 MGHRA and CDR2 YSYEKL. The CDR3 spans 18 residues. The CDR3, as DNA: TGCGCCAGCAGCCAAGAATCTTTTGGGAGACGCTCTGGAAACACCATATATTTT. Translating it yields CASSQESFGRRSGNTIYF.

Here the CDR3 DNA reads TGTGCCACCCAACCCCCCTTGAACACTGAAGCTTTCTTT. Its protein is CATQPPLNTEAFF. The chain joins TRBV7-3 to TRBJ1-1; D gene uncertain. There are 13 residues in the CDR3. V gave up 10 bases and J gave up 0 bases, with 12 bases separating them. Germline V gene sequence: CDR1 SGHTA, CDR2 FQGTGA.

V usage is TRBV19 and J usage is TRBJ1-5; D unresolved. Germline V CDR1 and CDR2: LNHDA, SQIVND (reference sequence). The CDR3 loop spans 14 amino acids. V lost 5 bases to trimming and J lost 2 bases, with 10 bases between them. For the CDR3, the DNA is TGTGCCAGTAGTCCATCTGGTGGCAATCAGCCCCAGCATTTT. Translating gives CASSPSGGNQPQHF.

The J gene is TRBJ1-2, the V gene TRBV4-3, with 10 nucleotides matching TRBD1. CDR3 length: 15 residues. Germline CDR1 and CDR2: LGHNA and YSLEER. V lost 2 bases, J lost 7 bases, and 7 bases stayed unmatched. The CDR3 here is CASSQLPGQGFGYTF. DNA for the CDR3: TGCGCCAGCAGCCAACTACCGGGACAGGGGTTTGGCTACACCTTC.

This chain links TRBV9 with TRBJ2-3; TRBD2 agrees at 12 bases. After removal of 3 bases from V and 3 bases from J, the junction contained 5 bases not matched to a gene. Looked up from germline, CDR1 is SGDLS and CDR2 is YYNGEE. CDR3 length: 16 amino acids. The chain's CDR3 is CASSGTSGILTDTQYF. The CDR3 DNA is TGTGCCAGCAGCGGGACTAGCGGGATTCTTACAGATACGCAGTATTTT.

The chain has TRBV27 and TRBJ2-5, with 7 bases that match TRBD1. The length of the CDR3 is 16 residues. V lost 4 bases to trimming and J lost 5 bases; unmatched junction nucleotides: 13. From germline, CDR1 is MNHEY and CDR2 SMNVEV (reference sequence). CDR3 residues: CASSSRQGLSRETQYF. CDR3 bases: TGTGCCAGCAGTTCGCGACAGGGATTATCAAGGGAGACCCAGTACTTC.

The chain has TRBV19 and TRBJ1-3; no firm D call. The CDR3 has 15 residues. Trimming took off 5 bases at V and 0 bases at J, with 11 bases between the two ends. Germline CDR1 LNHDA, CDR2 SQIVND (reference sequence). The CDR3 bases are TGTGCCAGTAGTCCCGGAATGTCCTCTGGAAACACCATATATTTT. Translating gives CASSPGMSSGNTIYF.

This sequence joins TRBV14 and TRBJ2-7; 9 nucleotides agree with TRBD2. The V gene's germline CDR1 is SGHDN and CDR2 FVKESK. V lost 3 bases to trimming and J lost 5 bases; unmatched junction nucleotides: 14. The CDR3 has 17 residues. Here the CDR3 reads CASSHLGWAGGRHEQYF. DNA of the CDR3: TGTGCCAGCAGCCATCTAGGATGGGCGGGAGGGAGGCACGAGCAGTACTTC.

With regard to this clone: Sequence at one end of the junction differs from germline and may be a read error. The rearrangement joins TRBV5-8 to TRBJ2-1; 10 bases map to TRBD2. This CDR3 comprises 16 residues. Germline loops: CDR1 SGHTS, CDR2 YDEGEE. The CDR3 sequence is CASSRQSGRALNEQLF. The CDR3 coding sequence is TGTGCCAGCAGCCGCCAAAGCGGGAGGGCCTTAAATGAGCAGCTCTTC.

This chain connects TRBV7-9 to TRBJ1-1; TRBD1 agrees at 7 bases. The CDR3 has 14 amino acids. Germline V gene sequence: CDR1 SEHNR, CDR2 FQNEAQ (reference sequence). V shed 2 bases, J shed 4 bases, and the junction held 4 bases outside the gene matches. The CDR3 coding sequence is TGTGCCAGCAGCTTAAAAGGGGGCGGCACTGAAGCTTTCTTT. This encodes CASSLKGGGTEAFF.

A single count supports this clone. The chain links TRBV7-9 to TRBJ2-7, with 7 positions matching TRBD1. J gave up 2 bases and V 1 base, and 8 bases lay outside the gene matches. Germline CDR1 reads SEHNR; CDR2 reads FQNEAQ (reference sequence). There are 16 residues in the CDR3. Written as DNA, the CDR3 is TGTGCCAGCAGCTTAGGCCCGACAGGGTCGACCTACGAGCAGTACTTC. As protein: CASSLGPTGSTYEQYF.

V usage is TRBV27 and J usage is TRBJ2-1; D call uncertain. Germline V gene sequence: CDR1 MNHEY, CDR2 SMNVEV (reference sequence). V was shortened by 2 bases and J by 4 bases, with 9 bases between the two germline ends. The length of the CDR3 is 14 residues. The CDR3 spells CASSLLTRYNEQFF. CDR3 DNA: TGTGCCAGCAGTTTACTAACCCGATACAATGAGCAGTTCTTC.

DNA of the CDR3: TGTGCCAGCAGCTCCGGGACCCATGGGAGCACAGATACGCAGTATTTT. Its translation is CASSSGTHGSTDTQYF. V and J are TRBV11-2 and TRBJ2-3; D might be TRBD1 or TRBD2, each matching 5 bases. The CDR3 is 16 amino acids. V was clipped by 4 bases and J by 0 bases, with 14 bases between them. CDR1 and CDR2 from the germline V gene are SGHAT and FQNNGV.

The rearrangement joins TRBV19 to TRBJ2-5, with TRBD2 identical over 8 bases. V lost 1 base, J lost 5 bases, and 9 bases stayed unmatched. Germline V CDR1 and CDR2: LNHDA, SQIVND (reference sequence). The CDR3 has 16 amino acids. The CDR3 reads CASSIGSGGPWETQYF. CDR3 DNA: TGTGCCAGTAGTATAGGCTCGGGAGGGCCTTGGGAGACCCAGTACTTC.

The V gene is TRBV5-5, the J gene TRBJ2-3, with 15 bases fitting TRBD2. The J segment lost 6 bases and the V segment lost 3 bases, leaving 5 bases of the junction unmatched. Looked up from germline, CDR1 is SGHKS and CDR2 is YYEKEE (reference sequence). The CDR3 is 16 amino acids. In nucleotides, the CDR3 is TGTGCCAGCAGCTCCGGACTAGCGGGAGGGCTGGATACGCAGTATTTT. Its protein product is CASSSGLAGGLDTQYF. The full variable domain, rest sourced from reference TRBV5-5 and TRBJ2-3, is DAGVTQSPTHLIKTRGQQVTLRCSPISGHKSVSWYQQVLGQGPQFIFQYYEKEERGRGNFPDRFSARQFPNYSSELNVNALLLGDSALYLCASSSGLAGGLDTQYFGPGTRLTVL.

This chain uses TRBV19 with TRBJ1-1; 7 positions match TRBD1. Germline trimming cut 5 bases from V and 0 bases from J; bases unmatched to any gene: 6. The CDR3 loop spans 15 amino acids. Germline V gene sequence: CDR1 LNHDA, CDR2 SQIVND (reference sequence). CDR3 region: CASSPVTGMNTEAFF. CDR3 nucleotides: TGTGCCAGTAGTCCTGTGACAGGGATGAACACTGAAGCTTTCTTT.

CDR3 sequence: CASSPRGGRGGTEAFF. DNA of the CDR3: TGTGCCAGCAGCCCTCGGGGAGGGCGGGGGGGCACTGAAGCTTTCTTT. This sequence joins TRBV9 and TRBJ1-1; D is possibly TRBD1 (5 bases). The CDR3 is 16 amino acids. The V gene lost 4 bases and the J gene lost 4 bases, with 20 bases spanning the gap. CDR1 and CDR2 (germline): SGDLS, YYNGEE.

The V and J genes are TRBV18 and TRBJ1-3; D is possibly TRBD1 (5 bases). The V gene lost 4 bases and the J gene lost 0 bases, with 19 bases spanning the gap. The CDR3 sequence is 18 residues long. CDR1 and CDR2 from the germline V gene are KGHSH and LQKENI. This chain's CDR3 is CASSLFSSGTGSGNTIYF. As DNA, the CDR3 is TGTGCCAGCTCACTTTTTTCTTCCGGGACGGGCTCTGGAAACACCATATATTTT.

This chain uses TRBV5-1 with TRBJ2-2; D is uncertain. Germline values: CDR1 SGHRS, CDR2 YFSETQ. The length of the CDR3 is 14 residues. V gave up 4 bases and J gave up 1 base, with 8 bases separating them. The CDR3 DNA reads TGCGCCAGCAGCCCCCTCGGGAACACCGGGGAGCTGTTTTTT. Amino acids: CASSPLGNTGELFF.

The chain links TRBV20-1 to TRBJ1-2; TRBD1 is a possible D gene (5 bases). The CDR3 runs to 10 residues. Per germline, CDR1 DFQATT and CDR2 SNEGSKA (reference sequence). V was clipped by 4 bases and J by 7 bases, with 7 bases between them. The CDR3 region has the DNA TGCAGTGCTACCGGGACTGGCTACACCTTC. Translating it yields CSATGTGYTF.

The chain uses TRBV25-1 and TRBJ2-3, with 8 positions matching TRBD2. CDR1 is MGHDK and CDR2 is SYGVNS in the germline V gene. The CDR3 runs 13 residues. V lost 7 bases, J lost 4 bases, and 4 bases stayed unmatched. CDR3 residues: CASTGGAPDTQYF. Here the CDR3 DNA reads TGTGCCAGCACCGGGGGGGCCCCAGATACGCAGTATTTT.

The chain has TRBV19 and TRBJ2-2; 14 nucleotides agree with TRBD2. Germline CDR1 is LNHDA and CDR2 is SQIVND (reference sequence). V lost 6 bases and J lost 5; bases outside the gene matches: 8. The CDR3 has 17 residues. The CDR3 reads CASSRGLAGGGTGELFF. CDR3 coding DNA: TGTGCCAGTAGCCGAGGACTAGCGGGAGGCGGGACCGGGGAGCTGTTTTTT.

The chain combines TRBV7-2 with TRBJ1-1; no definite D call. Trimming pared 5 bases from V and 0 bases from J, leaving 7 bases between. Germline loops: CDR1 SGHTA, CDR2 FQGNSA. The CDR3 is 13 residues long. In DNA, the CDR3 is TGTGCCAGCAGCCCCAGAATGAACACTGAAGCTTTCTTT. It is translated as CASSPRMNTEAFF.

The chain uses TRBV28 and TRBJ1-5; 7 nucleotides match TRBD1. Germline assignment: CDR1 MDHEN and CDR2 SYDVKM. This CDR3 contains 13 residues. Trimming removed 10 bases from V and 4 bases from J; junction bases left unmatched: 7. CDR3 DNA sequence: TGTGCCACCACGACAGGGCTGAATCAGCCCCAGCATTTT. It translates to CATTTGLNQPQHF.

This CDR3 reads CASPTPSAFSGNTIYF. CDR3 DNA: TGTGCCAGCCCAACTCCTTCAGCGTTCTCTGGAAACACCATATATTTT. V is TRBV18 and J is TRBJ1-3; D gene uncertain. The CDR3 consists of 16 residues. CDR1 is KGHSH and CDR2 is LQKENI in the germline V gene. V lost 8 bases to trimming and J lost 0 bases, with 17 bases between them.

The chain carries TRBV19 and TRBJ1-2; the D is unclear. Between the trimmed V and J ends, which lost 7 bases and 1 base, there was a span of 10 bases. Germline V gene lookup returns CDR1 LNHDA and CDR2 SQIVND (reference sequence). The CDR3 runs to 13 residues. The CDR3 nucleotides are TGTGCCAGTACGAATAAAATTAACTATGGCTACACCTTC. This sequence encodes CASTNKINYGYTF.